This TCR beta chain was profiled in a study of shared clonotypes between healthy human individuals. The CDR3 is made up of 16 amino acids. V was clipped by 3 bases and J by 3 bases; unmatched bases: 9. CDR1 is LGHNA and CDR2 is YSLEER in the germline V gene. A CD45RA+ naive subset and a CD45RA-negative memory subset were split from CD4+ cells. Some clones are missing from TCRdb's copy, which holds only in-frame ones; the method was immunoSEQ multiplex PCR. The sample gives 2 million to 2.5 million clones, approximately 90% of which show up once; around 0.38% is in the top ten. The chain recombines TRBV4-3 with TRBJ2-7; 9 bases align to TRBD1. Sequencing input: naive CD4+ T cells from PBMCs. The subset denotes: CD45RA+ positively selected. This TCR was recovered from a man aged 18-30 years in good health. Some clones in this sample may be carry-over from other donors' samples. In DNA, the CDR3 is TGCGCCAGCAGCCACCAAGTAGGGACAGGGCTCTACGAGCAGTACTTC. It codes for CASSHQVGTGLYEQYF.